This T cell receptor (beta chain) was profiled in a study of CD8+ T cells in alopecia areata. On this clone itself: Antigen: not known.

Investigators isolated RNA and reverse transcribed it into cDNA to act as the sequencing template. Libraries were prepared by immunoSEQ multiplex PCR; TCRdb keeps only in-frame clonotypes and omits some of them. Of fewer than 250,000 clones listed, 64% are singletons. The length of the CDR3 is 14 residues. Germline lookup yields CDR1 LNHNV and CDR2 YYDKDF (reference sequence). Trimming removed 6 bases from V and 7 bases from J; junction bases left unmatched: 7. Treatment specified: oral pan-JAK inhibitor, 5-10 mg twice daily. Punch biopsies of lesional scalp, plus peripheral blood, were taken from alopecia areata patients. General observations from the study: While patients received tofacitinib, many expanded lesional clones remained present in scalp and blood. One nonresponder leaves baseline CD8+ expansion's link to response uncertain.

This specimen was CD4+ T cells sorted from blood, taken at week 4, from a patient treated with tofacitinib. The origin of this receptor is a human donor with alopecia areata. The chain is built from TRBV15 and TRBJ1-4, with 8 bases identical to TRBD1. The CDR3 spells CATRIRQGSEKLFF. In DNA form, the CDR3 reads TGTGCCACCAGAATACGACAGGGGAGTGAAAAACTGTTTTTT.